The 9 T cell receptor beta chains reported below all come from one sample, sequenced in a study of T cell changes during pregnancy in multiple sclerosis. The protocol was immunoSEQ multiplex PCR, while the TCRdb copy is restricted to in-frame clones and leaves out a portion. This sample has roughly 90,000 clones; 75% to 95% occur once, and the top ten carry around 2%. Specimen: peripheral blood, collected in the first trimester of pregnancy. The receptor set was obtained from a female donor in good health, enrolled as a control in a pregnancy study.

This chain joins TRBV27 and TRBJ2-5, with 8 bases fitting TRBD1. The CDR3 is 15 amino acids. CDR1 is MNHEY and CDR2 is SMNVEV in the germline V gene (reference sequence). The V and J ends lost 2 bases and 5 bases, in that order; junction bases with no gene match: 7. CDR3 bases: TGTGCCAGCAGTTTAGCCAGGGGGCGCACGGAGACCCAGTACTTC. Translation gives CASSLARGRTETQYF.

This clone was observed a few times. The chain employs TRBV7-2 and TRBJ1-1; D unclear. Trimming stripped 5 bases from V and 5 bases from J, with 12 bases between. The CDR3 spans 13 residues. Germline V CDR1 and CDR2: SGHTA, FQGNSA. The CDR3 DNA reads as TGTGCCAGCAGCCCCCCCCCGTATACTGAAGCTTTCTTT. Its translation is CASSPPPYTEAFF.

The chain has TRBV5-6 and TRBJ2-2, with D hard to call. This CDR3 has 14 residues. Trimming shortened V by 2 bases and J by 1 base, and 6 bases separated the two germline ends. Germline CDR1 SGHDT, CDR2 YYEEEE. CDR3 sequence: CASSFNQNTGELFF. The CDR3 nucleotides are TGTGCCAGCAGCTTCAATCAGAACACCGGGGAGCTGTTTTTT.

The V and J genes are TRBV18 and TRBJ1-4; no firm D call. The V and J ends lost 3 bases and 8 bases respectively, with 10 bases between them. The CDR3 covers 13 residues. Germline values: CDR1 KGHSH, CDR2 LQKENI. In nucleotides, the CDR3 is TGTGCCAGCTCACCGACCACAGTGGAAAAACTGTTTTTT. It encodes CASSPTTVEKLFF.

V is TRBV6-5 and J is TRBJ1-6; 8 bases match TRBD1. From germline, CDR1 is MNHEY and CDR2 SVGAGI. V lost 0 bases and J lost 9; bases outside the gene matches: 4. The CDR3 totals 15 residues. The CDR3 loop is CASSYSLQGGSPLHF. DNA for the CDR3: TGTGCCAGCAGTTACTCGTTACAGGGGGGTTCACCCCTCCACTTT.

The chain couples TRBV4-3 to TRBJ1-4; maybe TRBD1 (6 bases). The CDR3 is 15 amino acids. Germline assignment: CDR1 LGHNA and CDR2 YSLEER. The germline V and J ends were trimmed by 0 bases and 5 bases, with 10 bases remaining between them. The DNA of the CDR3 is TGCGCCAGCAGCCAAGAGACAGGCGCGAATGAAAAACTGTTTTTT. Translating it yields CASSQETGANEKLFF.

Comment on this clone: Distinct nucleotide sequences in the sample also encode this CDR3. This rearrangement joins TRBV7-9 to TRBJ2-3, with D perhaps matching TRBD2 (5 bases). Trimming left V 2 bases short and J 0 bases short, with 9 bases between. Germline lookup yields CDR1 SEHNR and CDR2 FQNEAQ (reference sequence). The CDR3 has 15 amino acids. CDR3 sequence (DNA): TGTGCCAGCAGCTTATCGGGATCTAGCACAGATACGCAGTATTTT. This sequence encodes CASSLSGSSTDTQYF.

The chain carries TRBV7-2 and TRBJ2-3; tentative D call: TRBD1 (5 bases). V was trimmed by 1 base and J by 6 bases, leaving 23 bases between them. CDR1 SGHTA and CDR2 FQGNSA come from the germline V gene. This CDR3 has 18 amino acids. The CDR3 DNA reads TGTGCCAGCAGCTTAGTACATTGGGGCTTCCTCCCCCCGGATACGCAGTATTTT. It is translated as CASSLVHWGFLPPDTQYF.

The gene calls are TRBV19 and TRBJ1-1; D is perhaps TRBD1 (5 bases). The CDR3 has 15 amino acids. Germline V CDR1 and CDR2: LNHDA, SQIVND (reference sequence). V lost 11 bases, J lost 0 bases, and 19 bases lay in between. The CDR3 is CAVIRTTLMNTEAFF. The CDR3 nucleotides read TGTGCCGTAATTAGGACAACCTTAATGAACACTGAAGCTTTCTTT.